The sequence of this T cell receptor beta chain was determined in a study of T cells after posttransplantation cyclophosphamide. This clone appeared many times. The repertoire was sequenced with immunoSEQ multiplex PCR; TCRdb's copy has only in-frame clones and lacks some. This sample has roughly 40,000 clones, each found more than once. The germline CDR1 and CDR2 sequences are LGHNA and YSLEER. V was clipped by 0 bases and J by 7 bases; unmatched bases: 10. This CDR3 comprises 16 residues. The sequenced material came from PBMCs. The V and J genes are TRBV4-3 and TRBJ2-7, with 9 bases identical to TRBD1. The origin of this receptor is a woman aged 45-65 years in good health and a related stem cell transplant donor. CDR3 bases: TGCGCCAGCAGCCAAGATGGTAGGACAGGGGCCTTGGAGCAGTACTTC. It specifies CASSQDGRTGALEQYF.